This TCR beta chain was profiled in a study of blood T cell repertoires in COVID-19. Sequencing used immunoSEQ multiplex PCR; TCRdb keeps in-frame clones, though not all of them. The sample contains over 150,000 clones, approximately 86% of which appear only once. CDR1 is LGHDT, CDR2 YNNKEL, per germline (reference sequence). CDR3 size: 15 residues. J was trimmed by 4 bases and V by 4 bases; bases with no gene match: 3. The TCR was taken from an elderly man with COVID-19, enrolled during active disease. Sequencing was carried out using peripheral blood. The rearrangement joins TRBV3-1 (or the pseudogene TRBV3-2) to TRBJ2-2; 10 bases agree with TRBD1. The CDR3 DNA reads as TGTGCCAGCAGCCCCGGGACAGGGGTCACCGGGGAGCTGTTTTTT. This translates into CASSPGTGVTGELFF.